This T cell receptor beta chain was captured in a study of OX40 agonist ivuxolimab in advanced cancers. Overall study findings and caveats: Compared with CD4+, CD8+ T cells on average had more expanded clones. In the 0.1 to 3.0 mg/kg range, CD4+ and CD8+ blood T cells had expanded clonally by week 6.

This CDR3 spans 15 amino acids. CDR1 and CDR2 from the germline V gene are MDHEN and SYDVKM. The germline V and J ends were trimmed by 6 bases and 4 bases, with 16 bases remaining between them. Comments on this clone: Its antigen is still unknown.

The assay was immunoSEQ multiplex PCR, and TCRdb's table has in-frame clones only and misses some. The sample shows about 98,000 clones, roughly 87% of them seen only once. The TCR comes from an adult with an advanced solid tumor such as melanoma, head and neck, liver or kidney cancer. The sequencing here drew on CD4+ or CD8+ T cells sorted from blood, taken in a trial of the OX40 agonist ivuxolimab. V and J are TRBV28 and TRBJ1-5, with D perhaps matching TRBD1 (6 bases). The CDR3 spells CASRGWGRGNQPQHF. As DNA, the CDR3 is TGTGCCAGCAGGGGCTGGGGGCGCGGGAATCAGCCCCAGCATTTT.